This TCR beta chain comes out of a study of T cells expressing NK-cell markers. Study details: TCR beta repertoires came from sorted CD3+CD56+NKG2C+, CD3+CD56+NKG2C- and CD3+CD56-NKG2C+ T cells. Sequencing covered eight donors, seven HCMV-seropositive and one seronegative.

There are 12 residues in the CDR3. The germline CDR1 and CDR2 sequences are LGHDT and YNNKEL (reference sequence). Study findings and constraints: Expanded NKG2C+ T cell clones were not confirmed as HCMV-specific.

As concerns this clonotype: Its antigen remains unknown.

One entry per CDR3 protein, without DNA, is what TCRdb gives after re-calling the 5' RACE reads. Its clone listing holds about 150,000 distinct CDR3 sequences. V and J are TRBV3-1 and TRBJ1-4. Sequenced material: blood T cells: a sorted CD56 or NKG2C T cell subset, CD4+ or CD8+ T cells, or bulk PBMC T cells (not recorded which). The clonotype was recovered from a woman aged 45 to 65 in good health. CDR3 region: CASSFDEEKLFF.